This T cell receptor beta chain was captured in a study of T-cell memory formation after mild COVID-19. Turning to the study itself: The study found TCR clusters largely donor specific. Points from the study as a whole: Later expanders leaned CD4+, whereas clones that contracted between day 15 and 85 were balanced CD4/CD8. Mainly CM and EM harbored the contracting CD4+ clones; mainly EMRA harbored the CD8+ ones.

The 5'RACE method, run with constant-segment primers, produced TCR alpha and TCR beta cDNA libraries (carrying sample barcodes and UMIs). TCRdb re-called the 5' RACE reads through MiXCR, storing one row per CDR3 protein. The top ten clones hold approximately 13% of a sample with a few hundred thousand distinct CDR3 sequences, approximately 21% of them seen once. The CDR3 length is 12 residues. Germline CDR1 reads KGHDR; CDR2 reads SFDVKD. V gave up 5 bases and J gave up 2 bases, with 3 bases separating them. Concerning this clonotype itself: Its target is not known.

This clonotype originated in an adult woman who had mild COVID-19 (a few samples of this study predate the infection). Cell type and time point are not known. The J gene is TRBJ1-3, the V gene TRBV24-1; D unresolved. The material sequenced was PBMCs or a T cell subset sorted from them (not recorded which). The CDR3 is CATSGPGNTIYF. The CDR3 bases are TGTGCCACCAGTGGCCCTGGAAACACCATATATTTT.